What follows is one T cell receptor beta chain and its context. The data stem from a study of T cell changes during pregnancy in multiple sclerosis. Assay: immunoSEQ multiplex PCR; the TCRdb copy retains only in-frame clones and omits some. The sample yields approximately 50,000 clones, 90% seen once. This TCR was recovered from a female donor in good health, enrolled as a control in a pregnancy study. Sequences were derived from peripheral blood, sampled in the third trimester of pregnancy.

CDR3 coding DNA: TGTGCCAGTAGTATGGGGGCCTTCGGATACTACGAGCAGTACTTC. Translated, it gives CASSMGAFGYYEQYF. This chain joins TRBV19 and TRBJ2-7, with a possible D match to TRBD1 (6 bases). V lost 3 bases, J lost 3 bases, and 15 bases lay in between. The CDR3 runs 15 residues. Germline CDR1 reads LNHDA; CDR2 reads SQIVND (reference sequence).